A selection of T cell receptor beta chains follows, all from one sample in a study of CD8 T cells in ankylosing spondylitis. TCRdb re-analysed the 5' RACE reads in MiXCR, keeping a single row per CDR3 protein. Of some 140,000 distinct CDR3 sequences in the sample, 5.5% to 7.5% were seen once. The sequenced material came from blood, either unsorted or a sorted T cell fraction (not recorded which). All receptors derive from a female donor with ankylosing spondylitis or in good health (not recorded which). Both conserved end residues are part of each CDR3. Each record gives: clone size, J gene, V gene, D gene, CDR3 protein, CDR3 DNA. D genes are given only for firm matches. Size is omitted from some rows. Given values are once, few, many or a class for expanded clones.

many TRBJ1-2 TRBV28 - CASSLLAGRGVSGYTF TGTGCCAGCAGTTTATTGGCAGGGAGGGGAGTCAGTGGCTACACCTTC
many TRBJ1-6 TRBV2 - CASSDDKLSSPLHF TGTGCCAGCAGTGACGACAAGTTGAGTTCACCCCTCCACTTT
- TRBJ2-7 TRBV30 - CAWSNTGTYEQYF TGTGCCTGGTCTAATACAGGAACCTACGAGCAGTACTTC
many TRBJ1-1 TRBV20-1 TRBD1 CSATGQGNTEAFF TGCAGTGCTACCGGACAGGGTAACACTGAAGCTTTCTTT
many TRBJ1-4 TRBV7-8 TRBD1 CASSRNRGREEKLFF TGTGCCAGCAGCCGCAACAGGGGGCGCGAAGAAAAACTGTTTTTT
many TRBJ2-7 TRBV7-8 TRBD1 CASSLRAGQDSYEQYF TGTGCCAGCAGCTTAAGGGCGGGACAGGACTCCTACGAGCAGTACTTC
many TRBJ2-1 TRBV5-1 TRBD2 CASSLPWTGGEQFF TGCGCCAGCAGCTTACCCTGGACGGGGGGTGAGCAGTTCTTC
many TRBJ2-1 TRBV20-1 - CSARRSNNEQFF TGCAGTGCTAGACGCAGTAACAATGAGCAGTTCTTC
many TRBJ1-1 TRBV5-1 TRBD1 CASSLGAGGLTEAFF TGCGCCAGCAGCTTGGGAGCAGGGGGCTTAACTGAAGCTTTCTTT
many TRBJ2-1 TRBV9 - CASSTPYNEQFF TGTGCCAGCAGCACACCCTACAATGAGCAGTTCTTC
many TRBJ2-1 TRBV4-2 TRBD2 CASEGLAGGPSSYNEQFF TGTGCCAGCGAGGGACTAGCGGGGGGCCCAAGCTCCTACAATGAGCAGTTCTTC
- TRBJ2-3 TRBV11-1 TRBD2 CASSLERTSGGASTDTQYF TGTGCCAGCAGCTTGGAGCGGACTAGCGGGGGAGCTAGCACAGATACGCAGTATTTT
many TRBJ1-5 TRBV6-1 - CASSITEQPQHF TGTGCCAGCAGTATAACAGAGCAGCCCCAGCATTTT
- TRBJ2-7 TRBV5-1 TRBD1 CASSSTLAGTGVVREQYF TGCGCCAGCAGCAGCACCTTAGCCGGGACAGGGGTCGTTCGGGAGCAGTACTTC
many TRBJ1-6 TRBV6-1 - CASSEFHRNNSPLHF TGTGCCAGCAGTGAATTTCACAGGAATAATTCACCCCTCCACTTT
many TRBJ2-1 TRBV9 - CASSDDRNFYNEQFF TGTGCCAGCAGCGACGACAGAAACTTCTACAATGAGCAGTTCTTC
many TRBJ2-3 TRBV6-5 - CASSYGTRGDTQYF TGTGCCAGCAGTTACGGTACCCGCGGCGATACGCAGTATTTT
many TRBJ2-1 TRBV20-1 - CSASSVNEQFF TGCAGTGCTAGTTCCGTTAATGAGCAGTTCTTC
many TRBJ2-5 TRBV2 - CASSERLTEETQYF TGTGCCAGCAGTGAAAGGTTGACAGAAGAGACCCAGTACTTC
many TRBJ1-6 TRBV20-1 - CSASRDGDRPPLHF TGCAGTGCTAGTCGGGACGGGGATAGGCCACCCCTCCACTTT
many TRBJ2-2 TRBV7-9 - CASSSYRLAANTGELFF TGTGCCAGCAGCTCCTACAGGCTAGCTGCGAACACCGGGGAGCTGTTTTTT
few TRBJ2-3 TRBV7-2 - CASSLAVGSHRDTQYF TGTGCCAGCAGCTTAGCGGTGGGAAGCCACAGAGATACGCAGTATTTT
- TRBJ2-7 TRBV7-6 TRBD2 CASSTTGGIREQYF TGTGCCAGCAGTACCACGGGAGGGATACGAGAGCAGTACTTC
few TRBJ2-6 TRBV6-5 TRBD2 CASSYRLAGGPTGANVLTF TGTGCCAGCAGTTATCGACTAGCGGGGGGGCCGACTGGGGCCAACGTCCTGACTTTC
many TRBJ1-1 TRBV4-2 - CASSQATGGAFF TGTGCCAGCAGCCAAGCGACGGGGGGAGCTTTCTTT
- TRBJ2-7 TRBV5-4 TRBD1 CASSLGDRATHEQYF TGTGCCAGCAGCTTGGGGGACAGGGCGACCCACGAGCAGTACTTC
few TRBJ1-2 TRBV7-9 TRBD1 CASSPALRQGRYGYTF TGTGCCAGCAGCCCCGCCCTCCGACAGGGACGATATGGCTACACCTTC
many TRBJ1-5 TRBV12-3/TRBV12-4 TRBD1 CASSPSDRISNQPQHF TGTGCCAGCAGTCCTTCGGACAGGATAAGCAATCAGCCCCAGCATTTT
many TRBJ1-1 TRBV7-2 - CASSAQVMRETEAFF TGTGCCAGCAGCGCGCAAGTCATGAGGGAGACTGAAGCTTTCTTT
many TRBJ1-1 TRBV20-1 TRBD1 CSAVAPHRGRNTEAFF TGCAGTGCCGTAGCCCCCCACAGGGGAAGGAACACTGAAGCTTTCTTT
many TRBJ1-2 TRBV3-1 TRBD1 CASSRIGTATDGYTF TGTGCCAGCAGCCGAATAGGGACAGCCACAGATGGCTACACCTTC
few TRBJ2-7 TRBV30 TRBD2 CAWKRESSYEQYF TGTGCCTGGAAGCGGGAAAGCTCCTACGAGCAGTACTTC
- TRBJ1-5 TRBV3-1 - CASSHDTIQPQHF TGTGCCAGCAGCCACGACACTATTCAGCCCCAGCATTTT
many TRBJ2-3 TRBV12-3/TRBV12-4 - CASSLVGSSTDTQYF TGTGCCAGCAGTTTGGTGGGGAGTAGCACAGATACGCAGTATTTT
many TRBJ1-2 TRBV5-1 - CASTSDSANYGYTF TGCGCCAGCACCTCTGACTCAGCTAACTATGGCTACACCTTC
many TRBJ1-1 TRBV6-1 TRBD1 CASRGTGRAFF TGTGCCAGCAGGGGGACAGGGCGAGCTTTCTTT
many TRBJ2-7 TRBV5-1 - CASCPDRLTYEQYF TGCGCCAGCTGCCCCGACAGGTTGACCTACGAGCAGTACTTC
- TRBJ1-4 TRBV9 - CASSPGGSKVEKLFF TGTGCCAGCAGCCCCGGAGGGTCAAAGGTTGAAAAACTGTTTTTT
many TRBJ1-2 TRBV5-1 TRBD1 CASSSGDSINYGYTF TGCGCCAGCAGCTCCGGGGACAGCATTAACTATGGCTACACCTTC
- TRBJ2-7 TRBV6-1 - CASSQIYEQYF TGTGCCAGCAGTCAGATATACGAGCAGTACTTC
few TRBJ2-2 TRBV20-1 - CSANPRNTGELFF TGCAGTGCTAACCCCAGGAACACCGGGGAGCTGTTTTTT
few TRBJ2-7 TRBV4-2 TRBD2 CASSPGGDNYEQYF TGTGCCAGCAGCCCCGGGGGGGACAACTACGAGCAGTACTTC
many TRBJ2-5 TRBV20-1 TRBD2 CSAATSGRDETQYF TGCAGTGCAGCCACTAGCGGGCGAGATGAGACCCAGTACTTC
many TRBJ1-2 TRBV7-9 - CASSPLLGYGYTF TGTGCCAGCAGCCCTCTGTTGGGCTATGGCTACACCTTC
- TRBJ2-1 TRBV7-2 - CASSFSLGEGNNEQFF TGTGCCAGCAGCTTCTCCCTTGGTGAGGGCAACAATGAGCAGTTCTTC
few TRBJ1-2 TRBV5-1 TRBD1 CASSSRDRDDGYTF TGCGCCAGCAGCTCCCGGGACAGGGATGATGGCTACACCTTC
many TRBJ1-1 TRBV12-3/TRBV12-4 - CASRIDTEAFF TGTGCCAGCAGGATAGACACTGAAGCTTTCTTT
many TRBJ1-2 TRBV4-3 - CASSQERLFNYGYTF TGCGCCAGCAGCCAAGAACGGCTTTTCAACTATGGCTACACCTTC
many TRBJ1-4 TRBV5-5 - CASSNLVTGPRSEKLFF TGTGCCAGCAGCAACCTAGTTACAGGGCCTCGTAGTGAAAAACTGTTTTTT
many TRBJ2-3 TRBV7-2 - CASSLEGREDTQYF TGTGCCAGCAGCTTAGAGGGCAGGGAGGATACGCAGTATTTT
- TRBJ1-3 TRBV12-3/TRBV12-4 TRBD1 CASSRTGRNTIYF TGTGCCAGCAGTCGGACAGGAAGAAACACCATATATTTT
many TRBJ2-1 TRBV20-1 TRBD1 CSATDRGSGYNEQFF TGCAGTGCTACGGACAGGGGTTCGGGGTACAATGAGCAGTTCTTC